This record concerns one TCR beta chain sequence. This sample was included in a study of technical replicates of blood from a few donors. Profiled with immunoSEQ multiplex PCR; TCRdb holds only in-frame clones, not every one. Among about 80,000 clones listed, about 92% were seen once. This CDR3 has 13 amino acids. CDR1 is GTSNPN and CDR2 is SVGIG in the germline V gene (reference sequence). V lost 5 bases to trimming and J lost 4 bases, with 14 bases between them. The sample taken for sequencing was T cells isolated from PBMCs. The chain couples TRBV30 to TRBJ1-2, with a weak D call TRBD1 (6 bases). This clonotype was sampled from a human donor in good health. The CDR3 loop reads CAWCRDNLYGYTF. CDR3 bases: TGTGCCTGGTGCCGGGACAATCTCTATGGCTACACCTTC.